The next 28 T cell receptor beta chains were all read from a single sample in a study of shared clonotypes between healthy human individuals. Sequencing was performed with immunoSEQ multiplex PCR; in TCRdb, only in-frame clones are kept and a portion is missing. Of 450,000 to 500,000 clones in the sample, 81% are singletons; the top ten hold 9.5% to 15%. The specimen was PBMCs. Receptor source: a woman aged 40 to 50 in good health. Some clones in this sample may be carry-over from other donors' samples.

A remark on this clone: A read error is the likely source, as a far larger clone sits one nucleotide away. The same CDR3 arises from other DNA sequences in this sample as well. The chain is built from TRBV27 and TRBJ1-4, with D possibly being TRBD1 (5 bases). Germline assignment: CDR1 MNHEY and CDR2 SMNVEV (reference sequence). CDR3 length: 15 amino acids. DNA for the CDR3: TGTGCCAGTAGTTCGGCGGGGGCAACTAATGAAAAACTGTTTTTT. Encoded protein: CASSSAGATNEKLFF.

As to this clone: A far larger clone is one base from this, pointing to a likely read error. The sample carries other DNA sequences with the same CDR3. The chain joins TRBV11-3 to TRBJ2-1, with D maybe TRBD2 (5 bases). Germline assignment: CDR1 SGHNT and CDR2 YENEEA. CDR3 length: 19 residues. Between the trimmed V and J ends, which lost 1 base and 3 bases, there was a span of 22 bases. CDR3 residues: CASSLARPWTGIFYNEQFF. The CDR3 region has the DNA TGTGCCAGCAGCTTAGCCCGACCCTGGACGGGGATCTTCTACAATGAGCAGTTCTTC.

This clone was recorded only once. The V and J genes are TRBV11-2 and TRBJ1-1; D ambiguous. V lost 5 bases and J lost 7, with 23 bases in between. The CDR3 covers 16 residues. The germline CDR1 and CDR2 sequences are SGHAT and FQNNGV. In nucleotides, the CDR3 is TGTGCCAGCAGCCCGGGAGTCCCCGGAGGCCGGAGTGAAGCTTTCTTT. Its protein is CASSPGVPGGRSEAFF.

This chain joins TRBV6-1 and TRBJ1-5, with no clear D. Germline assignment: CDR1 MNHNS and CDR2 SASEGT. CDR3 size: 13 residues. Trimming removed 4 bases from V and 0 bases from J, with 4 bases in between. The CDR3 protein is CASSVSSNQPQHF. CDR3 DNA sequence: TGTGCCAGCAGTGTTAGTAGCAATCAGCCCCAGCATTTT.

V and J are TRBV7-8 and TRBJ1-5; D gene unclear. Trimming removed 1 base from V and 7 bases from J, with 8 bases in between. This CDR3 is built from 13 residues. Looked up from germline, CDR1 is SGHVS and CDR2 is FQNEAQ. The CDR3 region is CASSLGVGQPQHF. As DNA, the CDR3 is TGTGCCAGCAGCTTAGGGGTAGGCCAGCCCCAGCATTTT.

The CDR3 DNA follows: TGTGCCAGCTCACCGGGGACAGGGCAACCCTACGAGCAGTACTTC. Its protein product is CASSPGTGQPYEQYF. The chain links TRBV18 to TRBJ2-7; 9 bases agree with TRBD1. CDR3 length equals 15 residues. V dropped 3 bases and J dropped 2; count of bases not matched to a gene: 5. Germline V CDR1 and CDR2: KGHSH, LQKENI.

The chain combines TRBV11-2 with TRBJ2-1; unclear D gene. CDR3 size: 14 residues. Germline CDR1 SGHAT, CDR2 FQNNGV. The V gene lost 1 base and the J gene lost 3 bases, with 7 bases spanning the gap. The DNA of the CDR3 is TGTGCCAGCAGCTTAGTGTACAGCTACAATGAGCAGTTCTTC. Residues: CASSLVYSYNEQFF.

The chain employs TRBV7-9 and TRBJ1-3, with 8 bases fitting TRBD1. CDR3 size: 15 residues. From germline, CDR1 is SEHNR and CDR2 FQNEAQ (reference sequence). Unmatched junction bases numbered 10, after V lost 5 bases and J lost 7 bases. DNA for the CDR3: TGTGCCAGCAGCCGGACCGACAGGGGCAGGAACACCATATATTTT. Its translation: CASSRTDRGRNTIYF. Variable domain in full (rest from reference TRBV7-9 and TRBJ1-3): DTGVSQNPRHKITKRGQNVTFRCDPISEHNRLYWYRQTLGQGPEFLTYFQNEAQLEKSRLLSDRFSAERPKGSFSTLEIQRTEQGDSAMYLCASSRTDRGRNTIYFGEGSWLTVV.

In this sample, this clone turned up many times. Other DNA sequences in the sample encode the same CDR3. The CDR3 DNA follows: TGTGCCAGCAGCTACCCGGACAGGAACACTGAAGCTTTCTTT. Amino acids: CASSYPDRNTEAFF. This chain uses TRBV5-6 with TRBJ1-1; maybe TRBD1 (6 bases). Germline-derived CDR1 and CDR2 are SGHDT and YYEEEE. This CDR3 has 14 residues. The V end lost 3 bases, the J end lost 1 base, and 10 bases lay between the germline ends. The variable domain in full, with the rest retrieved from reference TRBV5-6 and TRBJ1-1, is DAGVTQSPTHLIKTRGQQVTLRCSPKSGHDTVSWYQQALGQGPQFIFQYYEEEERQRGNFPDRFSGHQFPNYSSELNVNALLLGDSALYLCASSYPDRNTEAFFGQGTRLTVV.

The V gene is TRBV5-4, the J gene TRBJ1-3; 7 bases match TRBD1. This CDR3 region has 14 residues. Germline V CDR1 and CDR2: SGHNT, YYREEE (reference sequence). With 4 bases clipped from V and 3 bases from J, the junction kept 4 bases outside the gene matches. CDR3 sequence (DNA): TGTGCCAGCAGCCCGGCAGGGGGTGGAAACACCATATATTTT. Translating it yields CASSPAGGGNTIYF.

As regards this clone: One base separates it from a far larger clone, so it is likely a read error. J is TRBJ1-1 and V is TRBV4-3; D perhaps matches TRBD1 (5 bases). The CDR3 has 19 amino acids. CDR1 is LGHNA, CDR2 YSLEER, per germline. The CDR3 sequence: CASSQDNSAGLTGGTESFF. DNA for the CDR3: TGCGCCAGCAGCCAAGATAATTCGGCAGGCCTCACGGGAGGGACTGAATCTTTCTTT.

Note on this clone: This may come from a read error, since a much larger clone is one base off. The V gene is TRBV5-4, the J gene TRBJ1-2, with a possible D match to TRBD1 (6 bases). The CDR3 runs 15 residues. Germline values: CDR1 SGHNT, CDR2 YYREEE (reference sequence). CDR3 amino acids: CASNLGGAANYGYTF. The CDR3 region has the DNA TGTGCCAGCAACTTGGGGGGGGCGGCGAACTATGGCTACACCTTC.

This sequence joins TRBV4-3 and TRBJ1-5, with TRBD1 matching over 7 bases. This CDR3 has 15 amino acids. J was trimmed by 4 bases and V by 4 bases; bases with no gene match: 7. Germline assignment: CDR1 LGHNA and CDR2 YSLEER. The CDR3 region has the DNA TGCGCCAGCAGCCCTAGACAGGGCGTTAATCAGCCCCAGCATTTT. It codes for CASSPRQGVNQPQHF.

About this clone: A far larger clone is one base from this, pointing to a likely read error. V is TRBV29-1 and J is TRBJ1-5, with 9 bases fitting TRBD1. This CDR3 has 13 amino acids. Germline V gene sequence: CDR1 SQVTM, CDR2 ANQGSEA. In nucleotides, the CDR3 is TGCAGCGTTGCGGACAGGGGCGATCAGCCCAAGCATTTT. It translates to CSVADRGDQPKHF.

This clone has a single count. This sequence joins TRBV7-9 and TRBJ1-4; a weak D match, TRBD1 (5 bases). The V end was cut by 3 bases, the J end by 4 bases, with 12 bases between. The CDR3 runs to 15 residues. CDR1 SEHNR and CDR2 FQNEAQ come from the germline V gene (reference sequence). In nucleotides, the CDR3 is TGTGCCAGCAGCTTCTGGGGGAGGGATAATGAAAAACTGTTTTTT. Protein sequence: CASSFWGRDNEKLFF.

This chain joins TRBV6-6 and TRBJ2-1, with D perhaps TRBD2 (6 bases). The CDR3 is 13 amino acids. Trimming took off 10 bases at V and 1 base at J, with 11 bases between the two ends. CDR1 and CDR2 from the germline V gene are MNHNY and SVGAGI (reference sequence). In DNA, the CDR3 is TGTGCCACCTCGGAGGGGTCCTACAATGAGCAGTTCTTC. It yields the protein CATSEGSYNEQFF.

The CDR3 DNA follows: TGTGCCAGCAGTTCTCCTGGACTAGCGGGAGGGTTCCAAGAGACCCAGTACTTC. This translates into CASSSPGLAGGFQETQYF. V and J are TRBV27 and TRBJ2-5, with 15 bases identical to TRBD2. This CDR3 is built from 18 residues. Germline V CDR1 and CDR2: MNHEY, SMNVEV (reference sequence). V was clipped by 4 bases and J by 1 base; unmatched bases: 7.

This clone occurred once. This chain links TRBV7-6 with TRBJ2-1, with 9 bases fitting TRBD2. V gave up 8 bases and J gave up 8 bases; unmatched junction bases: 7. Germline V gives CDR1 SGHVS, CDR2 FNYEAQ. The CDR3 extends over 13 amino acids. CDR3 nucleotides: TGTGCCAGCTCTAGCGGGACTTGGGATGAGCAGTTCTTC. Protein product: CASSSGTWDEQFF.

The rearrangement uses TRBV4-2 and TRBJ2-3; D gene unclear. Germline V CDR1 and CDR2: LGHNA, YNFKEQ. The CDR3 contains 15 residues. Trimming stripped 0 bases from V and 2 bases from J, with 9 bases between. CDR3 nucleotides: TGTGCCAGCAGCCAAGATCGCCAGCTCACAGATACGCAGTATTTT. It encodes CASSQDRQLTDTQYF.

The chain employs TRBV7-2 and TRBJ2-5; 7 positions agree with TRBD1. The V gene's germline CDR1 is SGHTA and CDR2 FQGNSA. The junction had 3 bases not matched to a gene; V was cut back by 7 bases and J by 1 base. The CDR3 totals 13 residues. The CDR3 reads CASNRGPQETQYF. CDR3 in DNA: TGTGCCAGCAACAGGGGCCCCCAAGAGACCCAGTACTTC. Full variable domain (missing parts from reference TRBV7-2 and TRBJ2-5): GAGVSQSPSNKVTEKGKDVELRCDPISGHTALYWYRQSLGQGLEFLIYFQGNSAPDKSGLPSDRFSAERTGGSVSTLTIQRTQQEDSAVYLCASNRGPQETQYFGPGTRLLVL.

Comment on this clone: A far larger clone is a single base away, which makes a read error likely. This sequence joins TRBV30 and TRBJ1-3; a possible D gene is TRBD1 (6 bases). This CDR3 spans 15 amino acids. Germline V gives CDR1 GTSNPN, CDR2 SVGIG (reference sequence). The CDR3, as DNA: TGTGTCTGGAGTGCGGACAGACATTCTGGAAACACCATATATTTT. Amino acids: CVWSADRHSGNTIYF.

CDR3 region: CASTVSTAGELFF. CDR3 DNA: TGCGCCAGCACGGTTTCTACGGCCGGGGAGCTGTTTTTT. The chain has TRBV5-1 and TRBJ2-2, with D unclear. The V gene lost 6 bases and the J gene lost 6 bases, with 12 bases spanning the gap. This CDR3 has 13 amino acids. Germline V gives CDR1 SGHRS, CDR2 YFSETQ. Full variable domain (remainder filled in from reference TRBV5-1 and TRBJ2-2): KAGVTQTPRYLIKTRGQQVTLSCSPISGHRSVSWYQQTPGQGLQFLFEYFSETQRNKGNFPGRFSGRQFSNSRSEMNVSTLELGDSALYLCASTVSTAGELFFGEGSRLTVL.

Concerning this clone itself: This may stem from a read error, because a much larger clone lies one nucleotide away. The V and J genes are TRBV30 and TRBJ2-7; D is perhaps TRBD2 (7 bases). The end of the DNA fits TRBJ2-1 better, so the J call may be wrong. CDR1 is GTSNPN and CDR2 is SVGIG in the germline V gene (reference sequence). This CDR3 region has 20 residues. The CDR3: CAWSVQQGRAGVGAYNEQFF. As DNA, the CDR3 is TGTGCCTGGAGTGTACAGCAGGGGAGGGCTGGAGTCGGGGCCTACAATGAGCAGTTCTTC.

This clone has more than one count but fewer than ten. The chain combines TRBV18 with TRBJ1-1, with no clear D. CDR3 length equals 12 residues. Deletions cut 5 bases from V and 8 bases from J, with 12 bases between. CDR1 is KGHSH, CDR2 LQKENI, per germline. The CDR3 sequence is CASSTLSIEAFF. CDR3 nucleotide sequence: TGTGCCAGCTCAACCCTATCGATCGAAGCTTTCTTT.

The gene calls are TRBV28 and TRBJ1-1; possible D gene TRBD1, 5 bases. Trimming took 6 bases from V and 0 from J, leaving 20 bases between them. CDR1 and CDR2 from the germline V gene are MDHEN and SYDVKM. The CDR3 is 17 residues long. The CDR3 is CASSPPIGAGVNTEAFF. The CDR3 DNA is TGTGCCAGCAGCCCCCCCATTGGGGCCGGGGTGAACACTGAAGCTTTCTTT.

The V gene is TRBV11-2, the J gene TRBJ2-7; D is perhaps TRBD1 (6 bases). V was clipped by 4 bases and J by 2 bases, with 9 bases between them. CDR3 length equals 13 residues. CDR1 SGHAT and CDR2 FQNNGV come from the germline V gene. The CDR3 bases are TGTGCCAGCAGCTACTACAGGGCCTACGAGCAGTACTTC. Translation: CASSYYRAYEQYF.

V and J are TRBV29-1 and TRBJ2-7; a possible D gene is TRBD2 (7 bases). With 3 bases removed from V and 6 bases from J, the gap between germline ends came to 12 bases. Germline values: CDR1 SQVTM, CDR2 ANQGSEA. This CDR3 is 12 amino acids long. The CDR3 DNA sequence: TGCAGCGTTGAGCTGGGGGGGCGCGAGCAGTACTTC. As protein: CSVELGGREQYF.

Concerning this clone: It differs at one base from a far larger clone, so likely a read error. This chain connects TRBV7-9 to TRBJ2-2, with D tentatively TRBD2 (6 bases). CDR3 length equals 19 residues. Germline CDR1 is SEHNR and CDR2 is FQNEAQ (reference sequence). CDR3 sequence reads: CASSLLGLPITANTGGLFF. CDR3 DNA: TGTGCCAGCAGCTTACTTGGGCTTCCCATAACCGCGAACACCGGGGGGCTGTTTTTT.